A single sample is the source of the 10 T cell receptor beta chains below, sequenced in a study of CXCR3-negative and CXCR3-positive naive CD8 T cells. The libraries of TRB cDNA were prepared using 5' RACE with UMI labels. For each CDR3 protein, TCRdb gives one entry from its re-call of the 5' RACE reads, without DNA. The sample table includes about 41,000 distinct CDR3 sequences. The sequencing sample was made of naive CXCR3- CD8+ T cells from blood. As to subset: CD45RO-CCR7+CD27+CD95- naive CD8+ T cells lacking CXCR3 (TNR3-). The receptors were gathered from a human donor in good health. Some clones in this sample may be carry-over from other donors' samples.

J is TRBJ1-2 and V is TRBV7-9. Germline CDR1 and CDR2: SEHNR and FQNEAQ (reference sequence). The length of the CDR3 is 13 residues. CDR3 sequence: CASSFSVIYGYTF.

The V gene is TRBV7-9, the J gene TRBJ2-7; the TCRdb call, TRBD2, lacks DNA for checking. Germline CDR1 SEHNR, CDR2 FQNEAQ (reference sequence). There are 14 residues in the CDR3. CDR3 in amino acids: CASSPGSGVYEQYF. The entire variable domain, with the rest obtained from reference TRBV7-9 and TRBJ2-7, is as follows: DTGVSQNPRHKITKRGQNVTFRCDPISEHNRLYWYRQTLGQGPEFLTYFQNEAQLEKSRLLSDRFSAERPKGSFSTLEIQRTEQGDSAMYLCASSPGSGVYEQYFGPGTRLTVT.

The V gene is TRBV7-2, the J gene TRBJ2-7; the TCRdb D gene call, TRBD2, has no DNA to confirm it. The CDR3 has 14 residues. The germline V gene encodes CDR1 SGHTA and CDR2 FQGNSA. The CDR3 here is CASSLRTHSYEQYF.

The chain's CDR3 is CASTTAASDTQYF. J is TRBJ2-3 and V is TRBV3-1. This CDR3 has 13 amino acids. CDR1 LGHDT and CDR2 YNNKEL come from the germline V gene (reference sequence).

This chain joins TRBV27 and TRBJ1-1; TCRdb returns TRBD1, unconfirmable since there is no DNA. This CDR3 comprises 15 residues. CDR1 and CDR2 (germline): MNHEY, SMNVEV (reference sequence). CDR3 sequence: CASSKTGSANTEAFF.

This chain connects TRBV4-1 to TRBJ2-1; TCRdb lists TRBD1, though no DNA is available to test this call. Germline CDR1 is MGHRA and CDR2 is YSYEKL. The CDR3 totals 14 residues. The CDR3 sequence: CASSLRPGYNEQFF.

The chain couples TRBV11-2 to TRBJ2-7; TCRdb reports TRBD1, a call that lacks DNA to check it against. The V gene's germline CDR1 is SGHAT and CDR2 FQNNGV. The CDR3 sequence is 15 residues long. This chain's CDR3 is CASSEIPRRIYEQYF.

The chain recombines TRBV7-6 with TRBJ2-3. The CDR3 sequence is 12 residues long. Per germline, CDR1 SGHVS and CDR2 FNYEAQ. The CDR3 spells CASSLIEDTQYF.

The genes are TRBV7-2 and TRBJ2-1. CDR1 is SGHTA and CDR2 is FQGNSA in the germline V gene. The CDR3 length is 13 residues. CDR3 region: CASSLGFGNEQFF.

This chain uses TRBV7-2 with TRBJ2-1; TCRdb proposes TRBD2, but this gene call is untestable without DNA. The CDR3 consists of 19 residues. CDR1 is SGHTA and CDR2 is FQGNSA in the germline V gene. This chain's CDR3 is CASSLTPPPAGPPYNEQFF.